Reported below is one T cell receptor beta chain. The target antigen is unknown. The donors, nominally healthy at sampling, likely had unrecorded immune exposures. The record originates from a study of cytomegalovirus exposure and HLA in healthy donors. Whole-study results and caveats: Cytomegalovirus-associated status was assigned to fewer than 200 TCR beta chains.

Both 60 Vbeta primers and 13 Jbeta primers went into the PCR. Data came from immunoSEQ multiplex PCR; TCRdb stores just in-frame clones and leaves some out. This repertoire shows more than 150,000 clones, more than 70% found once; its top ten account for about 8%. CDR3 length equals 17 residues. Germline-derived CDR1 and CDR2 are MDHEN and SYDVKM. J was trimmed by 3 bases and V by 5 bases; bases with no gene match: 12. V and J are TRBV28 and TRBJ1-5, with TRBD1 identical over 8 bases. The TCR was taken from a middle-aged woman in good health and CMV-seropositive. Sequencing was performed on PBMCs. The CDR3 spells CASSGGTGGNSNQPQHF. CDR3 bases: TGTGCCAGCAGTGGCGGTACAGGGGGAAACTCCAATCAGCCCCAGCATTTT.